One T cell receptor beta chain is described in this entry. Sequencing used immunoSEQ multiplex PCR; TCRdb keeps in-frame clones, though not all of them. Of around 190,000 clones listed, 70% to 80% are singletons. Germline lookup yields CDR1 SGHRS and CDR2 YFSETQ. Trimming removed 3 bases from V and 5 bases from J, with 6 bases in between. This CDR3 contains 12 residues. The data stem from a study of blood T cell repertoires in COVID-19. Across the study: COVID-19 samples from acute and convalescent phases originated in the United States, Italy and Spain.

The receptor was isolated from a woman in her thirties or forties with COVID-19, enrolled during active disease. V gene TRBV5-1 combines with J gene TRBJ2-1; D is unresolved. Sequencing was carried out using peripheral blood. In DNA, the CDR3 is TGCGCCAGCAGCTCTACCCACAATGAGCAGTTCTTC. This encodes CASSSTHNEQFF. Variable domain in full (rest from reference TRBV5-1 and TRBJ2-1): KAGVTQTPRYLIKTRGQQVTLSCSPISGHRSVSWYQQTPGQGLQFLFEYFSETQRNKGNFPGRFSGRQFSNSRSEMNVSTLELGDSALYLCASSSTHNEQFFGPGTRLTVL.